What follows describes a single T cell receptor beta chain. Its antigen remains unidentified. The data were taken from a study of T cell responses to AZD1222 COVID-19 vaccine. Whole-study context: Investigators merged groups given second doses at roughly 4 or roughly 12 weeks.

Study outcomes and limitations: Recipients of two AZD1222 doses showed rising Spike-specific TCR breadth and depth.

Sequencing was performed with immunoSEQ multiplex PCR; in TCRdb, only in-frame clones are kept and a portion is missing. The sample carries about 110,000 clones, roughly 87% recorded once. Per the germline V gene, CDR1 is MGHDK and CDR2 is SYGVNS. This CDR3 has 14 amino acids. Losses at the gene ends were 7 bases for V and 4 bases for J; bases not matched to a gene: 9. The source was peripheral blood, collected on day 0 of AZD1222 vaccination. This TCR was sampled from an adult in good health. The chain couples TRBV25-1 to TRBJ2-7, with 8 positions matching TRBD1. The CDR3, as DNA: TGTGCCAGCACAAGAGGGACAGGAGGGTACGAGCAGTACTTC. Its protein is CASTRGTGGYEQYF.